This T cell receptor (beta chain) comes out of a study of cytomegalovirus exposure and HLA in healthy donors. PCR was performed using 60 Vbeta and 13 Jbeta primers. The method was immunoSEQ multiplex PCR; TCRdb's version includes in-frame clones alone and lacks a portion of them. The sample holds 130,000 or so clones, approximately 79% seen once. V was clipped by 3 bases and J by 2 bases, with 8 bases between them. CDR1 SGHAT and CDR2 FQNNGV come from the germline V gene. This CDR3 is built from 13 residues. This TCR was sampled from a male donor in good health and CMV-seronegative. The sequencing input was PBMCs. J is TRBJ2-7 and V is TRBV11-2; D gene unclear. This CDR3 is CASSFGRTYEQYF. The CDR3 nucleotides read TGTGCCAGCAGCTTCGGCAGGACCTACGAGCAGTACTTC.